These 9 T cell receptor beta chains share one sample of origin, sequenced in a study of long-term antiretroviral therapy in people with HIV. immunoSEQ v3.0 was run at survey level. TCRdb keeps only in-frame clones here, not all; method: immunoSEQ multiplex PCR. Among about 22,000 clones listed, approximately 91% were seen once. Sequencing was performed on unsorted PBMCs, taken 0.6 years after starting antiretroviral therapy. Receptors originate from a man in his sixties with HIV.

DNA for the CDR3: TGTGCCAGCCTCCGGGCTTTTAATGAAAAACTGTTTTTT. Protein product: CASLRAFNEKLFF. The chain joins TRBV18 to TRBJ1-4; no reliable D call. V lost 8 bases and J 4 bases, leaving 11 bases between the germline ends. The germline gives CDR1 KGHSH, CDR2 LQKENI. This CDR3 contains 13 residues.

The chain links TRBV7-9 to TRBJ1-5; D gene unclear. CDR3 length: 12 amino acids. V gave up 5 bases and J gave up 7 bases, with 9 bases separating them. Germline-derived CDR1 and CDR2 are SEHNR and FQNEAQ (reference sequence). For the CDR3, the DNA is TGTGCCAGCAGCCCTGACGGACAGCCCCAGCATTTT. Amino acids: CASSPDGQPQHF.

This clone was detected only once. This chain uses TRBV18 with TRBJ1-2, with 7 nucleotides matching TRBD1. CDR3 size: 13 residues. Germline CDR1 reads KGHSH; CDR2 reads LQKENI. J lost 6 bases, V lost 6 bases, and 7 bases had no gene match. CDR3 nucleotide sequence: TGTGCCAGCTCGCAAACAGGGGTGGATGGCTACACCTTC. Amino acids: CASSQTGVDGYTF.

This chain joins TRBV7-2 and TRBJ1-2; 8 bases fit TRBD1. Germline V CDR1 and CDR2: SGHTA, FQGNSA. This CDR3 has 13 residues. V dropped 5 bases and J dropped 6; count of bases not matched to a gene: 5. DNA for the CDR3: TGTGCCAGCAGCCAGGACAGGGCAGATGGCTACACCTTC. Encoded protein: CASSQDRADGYTF.

The rearrangement links TRBV19 to TRBJ1-6; D gene uncertain. The V gene's germline CDR1 is LNHDA and CDR2 SQIVND (reference sequence). This CDR3 is 14 amino acids long. Trimming cost V 3 bases and J 7 bases, with 10 bases left between them. The CDR3 nucleotides are TGTGCCAGTAGTATTCGTGGCCTGAATTCACCCCTCCACTTT. Translation: CASSIRGLNSPLHF.

The chain carries TRBV11-1 and TRBJ2-2, with 9 bases identical to TRBD1. Per germline, CDR1 SGHAT and CDR2 FQDESV (reference sequence). V lost 1 base, J lost 6 bases, and 6 bases stayed unmatched. The CDR3 consists of 16 residues. In DNA, the CDR3 is TGTGCCAGCAGCTTAGGGGGACAGGGACTTGCCGGGGAGCTGTTTTTT. This encodes CASSLGGQGLAGELFF.

The chain recombines TRBV7-8 with TRBJ1-3; D unclear. CDR3 size: 14 residues. The germline V gene has CDR1 SGHVS and CDR2 FQNEAQ. Deletions cut 1 base from V and 2 bases from J, with 6 bases between. CDR3 sequence (DNA): TGTGCCAGCAGCTTAGGGGTGGCTGGAAACACCATATATTTT. Translated, it gives CASSLGVAGNTIYF.

The chain uses TRBV5-4 and TRBJ2-3; D is possibly TRBD2 (5 bases). The CDR3 runs 15 residues. Trimming removed 3 bases at V and 2 bases at J, with 13 bases between. The germline CDR1 and CDR2 sequences are SGHNT and YYREEE (reference sequence). CDR3 region: CASSSWTVNTDTQYF. DNA for the CDR3: TGTGCCAGCAGCTCCTGGACTGTGAACACAGATACGCAGTATTTT.

The chain couples TRBV7-9 to TRBJ1-6; no reliable D call. V dropped 1 base and J dropped 7 bases, with 5 bases sitting between them. Germline-derived CDR1 and CDR2 are SEHNR and FQNEAQ (reference sequence). The CDR3 covers 13 residues. CDR3 residues: CASSLGSNSPLHF. CDR3 DNA sequence: TGTGCCAGCAGCTTAGGGTCGAATTCACCCCTCCACTTT.